Presented here are 9 T cell receptor beta chains from one specimen sequenced in a study of T-cell reconstitution after alpha-beta-depleted transplantation in children. Library preparation (for TCRbeta) was performed with unique molecular identifiers. TCRdb re-called the PCR reads through MiXCR, storing one row per CDR3 protein. The table includes fewer than 700,000 distinct CDR3 sequences, over 10% detected once. Source: PBMCs, mostly from graft donor cells, taken 360 days after TCRalphabeta/CD19-depleted stem cell transplant. Source of these receptors: a male patient younger than 18 who had a stem cell transplant for acute myeloid leukemia, so the T cells may come from the graft donor.

V is TRBV24-1 and J is TRBJ2-1; D is unclear. The CDR3 length is 15 residues. CDR1 and CDR2 (germline): KGHDR, SFDVKD. V gave up 1 base and J gave up 5 bases, with 11 bases separating them. The CDR3, as DNA: TGTGCCACCAGTGATTTAGGGCCTAGTCACAATGAGCAGTTCTTC. Its translation: CATSDLGPSHNEQFF.

A few counts support this clonotype. The chain has TRBV2 and TRBJ1-2; D gene uncertain. Germline V CDR1 and CDR2: SNHLY, FYNNEI. Trimming took off 4 bases at V and 4 bases at J, with 13 bases between the two ends. The CDR3 length is 14 residues. CDR3 nucleotide sequence: TGTGCCAGCAGTGGTGACTTACGGGGCTATGGCTACACCTTC. It yields the protein CASSGDLRGYGYTF.

This clonotype has at least ten counts. This rearrangement joins TRBV6-6 to TRBJ2-3; 9 bases match TRBD1. This CDR3 contains 18 residues. The germline V gene has CDR1 MNHNY and CDR2 SVGAGI (reference sequence). V lost 4 bases and J lost 5; bases outside the gene matches: 16. CDR3 nucleotides: TGTGCCAGCAGTTCCAACCGTCCCGGGACAGGGTTAATAGATACGCAGTATTTT. Residues: CASSSNRPGTGLIDTQYF.

This clonotype was observed at least ten times. The rearrangement uses TRBV12-3 or TRBV12-4 and TRBJ1-3, with 7 bases identical to TRBD1. With 5 bases clipped from V and 1 base from J, the junction kept 14 bases outside the gene matches. This CDR3 is 18 amino acids long. The CDR3 sequence: CASSLRQGLGFSGNTIYF. CDR3 nucleotide sequence: TGTGCCAGCAGTCTCAGACAGGGTCTCGGATTTTCTGGAAACACCATATATTTT.

This clonotype was counted only a few times. Here the CDR3 reads CASSIVGGMSSYEQYF. The CDR3 DNA reads TGTGCCAGTAGTATAGTTGGCGGGATGAGCTCCTACGAGCAGTACTTC. This chain connects TRBV19 to TRBJ2-7; TRBD2 is a possible D gene (6 bases). The CDR3 has 16 residues. Trimming stripped 1 base from V and 0 bases from J, with 13 bases between. The germline CDR1 and CDR2 sequences are LNHDA and SQIVND (reference sequence). The whole variable domain, filled in from reference TRBV19 and TRBJ2-7, reads DGGITQSPKYLFRKEGQNVTLSCEQNLNHDAMYWYRQDPGQGLRLIYYSQIVNDFQKGDIAEGYSVSREKKESFPLTVTSAQKNPTAFYLCASSIVGGMSSYEQYFGPGTRLTVT.

The chain employs TRBV20-1 and TRBJ2-5; D not resolved. The CDR3 is made up of 12 amino acids. Trimming left V 8 bases short and J 5 bases short, with 15 bases between. Germline CDR1 and CDR2: DFQATT and SNEGSKA (reference sequence). The CDR3 region is CSPQTMAETQYF. Here the CDR3 DNA reads TGCAGTCCCCAAACAATGGCGGAGACCCAGTACTTC.

The sample holds many counts of this clonotype. This sequence joins TRBV12-3 or TRBV12-4 and TRBJ2-5, with D tentatively TRBD2 (6 bases). CDR3 length equals 12 residues. V was pared by 6 bases and J by 5 bases, with 10 bases between. The CDR3 is CASRTSGETQYF. CDR3 nucleotides: TGTGCCAGCAGGACTAGTGGGGAGACCCAGTACTTC.

This clonotype was seen repeatedly, ten times or more. This chain uses TRBV6-5 with TRBJ2-7; D remains unclear. Per the germline V gene, CDR1 is MNHEY and CDR2 is SVGAGI. The CDR3 extends over 15 amino acids. The V and J ends lost 6 bases and 2 bases respectively, with 17 bases between them. The CDR3 reads CASSQIAGSAYEQYF. CDR3 DNA: TGTGCCAGCAGCCAGATTGCCGGGTCCGCCTACGAGCAGTACTTC.

J is TRBJ1-3 and V is TRBV4-2; 7 bases are a match to TRBD1. The CDR3 has 17 residues. The trim removed 0 bases at V and 2 bases at J, leaving 7 bases unmatched. From germline, CDR1 is LGHNA and CDR2 YNFKEQ. In DNA, the CDR3 is TGTGCCAGCAGCCAAGATTTGACAGGGCAAGCTGGAAACACCATATATTTT. This codes for CASSQDLTGQAGNTIYF.